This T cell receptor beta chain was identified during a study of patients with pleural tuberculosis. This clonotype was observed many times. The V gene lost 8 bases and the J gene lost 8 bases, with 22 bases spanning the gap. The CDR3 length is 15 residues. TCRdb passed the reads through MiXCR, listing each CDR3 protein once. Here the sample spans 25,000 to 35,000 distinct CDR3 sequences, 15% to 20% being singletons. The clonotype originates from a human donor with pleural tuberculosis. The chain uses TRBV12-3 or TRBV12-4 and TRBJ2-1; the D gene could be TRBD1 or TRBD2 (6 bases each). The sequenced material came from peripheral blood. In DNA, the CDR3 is TGTGCCAGCCTCGGGCTGGGGGGCGTATTGTATGAGCAGTTCTTC. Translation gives CASLGLGGVLYEQFF.